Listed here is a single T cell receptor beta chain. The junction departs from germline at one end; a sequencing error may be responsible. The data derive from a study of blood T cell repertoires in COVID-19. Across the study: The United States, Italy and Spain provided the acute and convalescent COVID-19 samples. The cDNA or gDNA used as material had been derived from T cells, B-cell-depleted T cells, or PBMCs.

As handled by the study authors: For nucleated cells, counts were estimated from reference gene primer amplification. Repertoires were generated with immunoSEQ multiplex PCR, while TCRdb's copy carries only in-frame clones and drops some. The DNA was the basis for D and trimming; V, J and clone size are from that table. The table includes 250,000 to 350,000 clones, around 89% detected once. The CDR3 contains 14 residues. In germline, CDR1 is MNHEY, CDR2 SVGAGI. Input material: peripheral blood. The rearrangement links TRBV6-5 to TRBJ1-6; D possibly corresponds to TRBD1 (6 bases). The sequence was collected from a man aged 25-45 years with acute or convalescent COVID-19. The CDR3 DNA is TGTGCCAGCAGTTACTTTCAGGGGAATTCGCCCCTCCACTTT. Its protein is CASSYFQGNSPLHF.